Described below is a single T cell receptor beta chain sequence and its context. The antigen remains undetermined. TCRdb's copy holds only in-frame clones and misses some; the assay was immunoSEQ multiplex PCR. The sample contains about 22,000 clones, 87% of which appear only once. This sample is part of a study of OX40 agonist ivuxolimab in advanced cancers. On the study more broadly: Patients received intravenous ivuxolimab every 2 weeks at 0.01 to 10 mg/kg. Averaging roughly 60 years in age, with a range of about 20 to 90, the cohort was 65% to 90% male.

Whole-study findings and limits: On average, a greater number of expanded clones characterised CD8+ T cells relative to CD4+.

There are 14 residues in the CDR3. The V gene's germline CDR1 is LNHDA and CDR2 SQIVND (reference sequence). V lost 5 bases, J lost 8 bases, and 16 bases lay in between. The receptor was isolated from an adult with an advanced solid tumor such as melanoma, head and neck, liver or kidney cancer. This chain links TRBV19 with TRBJ2-1, with D uncertain. This material consisted of CD4+ or CD8+ T cells sorted from blood, taken in a trial of the OX40 agonist ivuxolimab. This CDR3 reads CASSLKGPVDEQFF. DNA for the CDR3: TGTGCCAGTAGTCTAAAAGGACCGGTCGATGAGCAGTTCTTC.